This T cell receptor (beta chain) emerged from a study of T cell responses to AZD1222 COVID-19 vaccine. In its sample, this clone was seen once. TCRdb's table, derived via immunoSEQ multiplex PCR, lists solely in-frame clones and lacks some. The table records over 120,000 clones, roughly nine tenths of them present only once. CDR1 is SGDLS, CDR2 YYNGEE, per germline. The germline V and J ends were trimmed by 3 bases and 0 bases, with 7 bases remaining between them. The CDR3 is 14 amino acids. This sample comprised peripheral blood, obtained on day 0 of AZD1222 vaccination. This chain links TRBV9 with TRBJ1-5; D remains unclear. This receptor was taken from an adult in good health. Written as DNA, the CDR3 is TGTGCCAGCAGCGGTATAGATAGCAATCAGCCCCAGCATTTT. The encoded protein is CASSGIDSNQPQHF.